This entry lists 12 T cell receptor beta chains sequenced from one sample in a study of a mutant IDH1 vaccine in newly diagnosed glioma. Time point noted: baseline, week 1 (first vaccination visit). Treatment reported: pre-vaccination baseline after standard-of-care therapy. Sequencing used immunoSEQ multiplex PCR; TCRdb keeps in-frame clones, though not all of them. The sample includes 45,000 to 70,000 clones, more than 90% of them seen just once. The specimen comprised PBMCs, sampled from a glioma patient treated with radiotherapy, temozolomide or both. The receptors were sampled from a man in his fifties or sixties with glioma.

This chain connects TRBV28 to TRBJ1-2; D is possibly TRBD1 (6 bases). The CDR3 runs to 14 residues. The germline CDR1 and CDR2 sequences are MDHEN and SYDVKM. Trimming removed 2 bases at V and 5 bases at J, with 12 bases between. The CDR3 sequence is CASSLGGGRYGYTF. The CDR3, as DNA: TGTGCCAGCAGTTTAGGGGGGGGCCGGTATGGCTACACCTTC.

The genes are TRBV7-3 and TRBJ2-3; D remains unclear. Germline V CDR1 and CDR2: SGHTA, FQGTGA. Trimming removed 3 bases at V and 6 bases at J, with 7 bases between. CDR3 length: 12 amino acids. CDR3 in DNA: TGTGCCAGCAGCTTTACTCGTGATACGCAGTATTTT. It specifies CASSFTRDTQYF.

The chain carries TRBV6-5 and TRBJ2-5, with a possible D match to TRBD2 (6 bases). V lost 6 bases, J lost 1 base, and 15 bases lay in between. This CDR3 has 15 amino acids. CDR1 is MNHEY and CDR2 is SVGAGI in the germline V gene. The CDR3 spells CASRPSGGSQETQYF. DNA for the CDR3: TGTGCCAGCAGACCCTCTGGGGGGTCCCAAGAGACCCAGTACTTC.

This chain connects TRBV11-2 to TRBJ1-4; D remains ambiguous. Trimming cost V 0 bases and J 14 bases, with 13 bases left between them. Germline CDR1 is SGHAT and CDR2 is FQNNGV. The CDR3 consists of 13 residues. The CDR3 sequence: CASSLERYSGLFF. The CDR3 DNA reads as TGTGCCAGCAGCTTAGAGCGGTATAGCGGTCTGTTTTTT.

The chain uses TRBV15 and TRBJ1-4, with D hard to call. Trimming removed 0 bases from V and 0 bases from J, with 8 bases in between. Germline assignment: CDR1 LNHNV and CDR2 YYDKDF (reference sequence). The length of the CDR3 is 16 residues. The DNA of the CDR3 is TGTGCCACCAGCAGAGACCAAACTGCAACTAATGAAAAACTGTTTTTT. Encoded protein: CATSRDQTATNEKLFF.

This chain uses TRBV30 with TRBJ1-5; TRBD1 might be the D (5 bases). The V gene lost 0 bases and the J gene lost 2 bases, with 11 bases spanning the gap. The CDR3 has 15 residues. The germline V gene has CDR1 GTSNPN and CDR2 SVGIG (reference sequence). DNA of the CDR3: TGTGCCTGGAGTGTAGCAGGGCATGGCAATCAGCCCCAGCATTTT. Residues: CAWSVAGHGNQPQHF. Filled out from reference TRBV30 and TRBJ1-5, the complete variable domain reads SQTIHQWPATLVQPVGSPLSLECTVEGTSNPNLYWYRQAAGRGLQLLFYSVGIGQISSEVPQNLSASRPQDRQFILSSKKLLLSDSGFYLCAWSVAGHGNQPQHFGDGTRLSIL.

V is TRBV7-8 and J is TRBJ2-3; D is unresolved. The CDR3 length is 15 residues. The germline CDR1 and CDR2 sequences are SGHVS and FQNEAQ. Trimming left V 8 bases short and J 0 bases short, with 15 bases between. The CDR3 DNA reads as TGTGCCAGCGGCACCACCCTGCTAAGCACAGATACGCAGTATTTT. Translating it yields CASGTTLLSTDTQYF.

The chain employs TRBV4-1 and TRBJ2-3; 7 nucleotides align to TRBD2. Germline V gene data show CDR1 as MGHRA and CDR2 as YSYEKL. With V trimmed by 0 bases and J by 4 bases, 7 bases remained unmatched. The CDR3 spans 16 residues. The DNA for the CDR3 is TGCGCCAGCAGCCAAGATGCCCCTGGGGGGGCAGATACGCAGTATTTT. It is translated as CASSQDAPGGADTQYF.

This clone was observed a single time. The chain employs TRBV7-3 and TRBJ2-5; 7 positions match TRBD2. With V trimmed by 5 bases and J by 5 bases, 11 bases remained unmatched. Germline CDR1 is SGHTA and CDR2 is FQGTGA. This CDR3 spans 15 amino acids. The CDR3 DNA sequence: TGTGCCAGCAGCCTCACAGCGGGGTTTGCGGAGACCCAGTACTTC. Translated, it gives CASSLTAGFAETQYF.

The chain recombines TRBV6-5 with TRBJ2-3, with D possibly matching TRBD1 (6 bases). The length of the CDR3 is 15 residues. The V gene's germline CDR1 is MNHEY and CDR2 SVGAGI. V gave up 0 bases and J gave up 5 bases, with 12 bases separating them. CDR3: CASSYSGQGKDTQYF. The CDR3 DNA reads TGTGCCAGCAGTTACTCGGGGCAGGGGAAAGATACGCAGTATTTT.

The rearrangement links TRBV5-4 to TRBJ1-6; TRBD1 aligns across 9 bases. The CDR3 contains 14 residues. Germline assignment: CDR1 SGHNT and CDR2 YYREEE (reference sequence). Germline trimming cut 3 bases from V and 7 bases from J; bases unmatched to any gene: 2. CDR3 nucleotides: TGTGCCAGCAGCTCAGGACAGGGGAATTCACCCCTCCACTTT. Translating gives CASSSGQGNSPLHF.

The chain carries TRBV7-9 and TRBJ1-1, with D hard to call. CDR3 length: 10 amino acids. Germline V lookup: CDR1 SEHNR, CDR2 FQNEAQ (reference sequence). Between the trimmed V and J ends, which lost 3 bases and 10 bases, there was a span of 6 bases. CDR3 sequence: CASSFEGAFF. Here the CDR3 DNA reads TGTGCCAGCAGCTTTGAGGGAGCTTTCTTT. Combining the CDR3 with reference TRBV7-9 and TRBJ1-1 gives the whole variable domain DTGVSQNPRHKITKRGQNVTFRCDPISEHNRLYWYRQTLGQGPEFLTYFQNEAQLEKSRLLSDRFSAERPKGSFSTLEIQRTEQGDSAMYLCASSFEGAFFGQGTRLTVV.